This entry describes one T cell receptor (beta chain). Its antigen is unknown. V trimming: 5 bases; J trimming: 1 base; junction bases outside the gene matches: 6. CDR1 is LNHDA, CDR2 SQIVND, per germline (reference sequence). The CDR3 extends over 15 amino acids. The data were obtained in a study of shared clonotypes between healthy human individuals. General study points: On the whole, naive subsets had larger estimated richness than memory subsets had. It was observed that 5% to 6.5% of naive CD4 clonotypes were shared across several donors. The donor pool, a small one, limited the genetic and exposure-history diversity represented.

The assay was immunoSEQ multiplex PCR, and TCRdb's table has in-frame clones only and misses some. This sample has over 1.4 million clones, with over 95% found just once. The receptor was isolated from a man younger than 45 in good health. This chain joins TRBV19 and TRBJ2-7; 9 bases are shared with TRBD2. Sequenced material: naive CD4+ T cells sorted from blood. As to subset: CD45RA+ positively selected. CDR3 sequence (DNA): TGTGCCAGTAGTTTACTAGCGGGTCTTTCCTACGAGCAGTACTTC. It is translated as CASSLLAGLSYEQYF.